This is a list of T cell receptor beta chains from one sample in a study of OX40 agonist ivuxolimab in advanced cancers. The repertoire was sequenced with immunoSEQ multiplex PCR; TCRdb's copy has only in-frame clones and lacks some. The data hold fewer than 85,000 clones, with just under 95% observed a single time. The sequences come from CD4+ or CD8+ T cells sorted from blood, collected in a trial of the OX40 agonist ivuxolimab. The receptor source for this set is an adult with an advanced solid tumor such as melanoma, head and neck, liver or kidney cancer. Each CDR3 is given with its conserved first and last residue.

TRBV7-9	CASSQGLETQYF
TRBV5-1	CASSLAPNEQYF
TRBV11-2	CASSFPDRGYSGYTF
TRBV11-2	CASSSRHDSTDTQYF
TRBV9	CASSGASATGELFF
TRBV11-2	CASSLELAGGPHNEQFF
TRBV9	CASSVGSGSYEQYF
TRBV9	CASSVARFDAQYF
TRBV7-3	CASVPGANPGSQLGCAF
TRBV13	CASSLAVGDIPYEQYF
TRBV5-1	CASSLLPGGGEQFF
TRBV5-4	CASSFREDEQFF
TRBV12-5	CASGFVGDEQYF
TRBV27	CASSGVSGANVLTF
TRBV12-5	CASGPGQGAGQPQHF
TRBV10-2	CASSESPGGYNEQFF
TRBV4-3	CASSQVEGDYGYTF
TRBV19	CASTEGGRNGYTF
TRBV6-5	CASSYSRTGIYEQYF
TRBV19	CASSIGTGGDEQYF
TRBV10-2	CASSSGTELGYTF
TRBV25-1	CASSVYRGLETEAFF
TRBV4-1	CASSFIAGGPNEQFF
TRBV5-4	CASSPGLALHEQYF
TRBV6-5	CASSYSARSGANVLTF
TRBV6-1	CASSEVGVRYEQYF
TRBV5-3	CARRNDRGGQPQHF
TRBV6-1	CASSTQGGLNTEAFF
TRBV21-1	CASSHAGAQETQYF
TRBV5-4	CASSLDRVNSPLHF
TRBV4-1	CASSALSYNEQFF
TRBV7-3	CASSPVGGGQETQYF
TRBV7-9	CASSLGLGGTYGYTF
TRBV27	CASSLGRAANEQYF
TRBV13	CASSLKTGGAGANVLTF
TRBV7-2	CASSPLAGGTYEQYF
TRBV4-1	CASSQHPLRTGGGLAAFF
TRBV6-4	CASSGAGGATDTQYF
TRBV15	CATSRDQAGGQYNEQFF
TRBV2	CAINTGSTYEQYF
TRBV9	CASSAGEPHNEQFF
TRBV29-1	CSVDLAGGSTDTQYF
TRBV2	CASIKLSGGLETQYF